Listed here are 2 T cell receptor beta chains from one sample, sequenced in a study of T cells in localized non-small cell lung cancer. Sequenced by immunoSEQ multiplex PCR; TCRdb stores in-frame clones only, minus some. Here the sample spans over 35,000 clones, around 81% being singletons. Material: peripheral blood mononuclear cells, obtained before any cancer treatment. The receptors were sampled from a male donor aged 60 or over with stage II lung adenocarcinoma.

V gene TRBV7-9 combines with J gene TRBJ1-2, with TRBD1 identical over 7 bases. This CDR3 is built from 16 residues. CDR1 is SEHNR and CDR2 is FQNEAQ in the germline V gene (reference sequence). V shed 1 base, J shed 3 bases, and the junction held 8 bases outside the gene matches. CDR3 region: CASSLGGTDTDYGYTF. The CDR3 DNA reads as TGTGCCAGCAGCTTAGGTGGGACAGATACGGACTATGGCTACACCTTC.

The chain has TRBV12-5 and TRBJ2-3; 13 bases match TRBD2. CDR1 is LGHNT and CDR2 is FRNRAP in the germline V gene. The V segment lost 1 base and the J segment 2 bases; nucleotides outside the gene matches: 6. This CDR3 is 18 amino acids long. The CDR3 DNA is TGTGCTAGTGGTTTGGCCACGACTAGCGGGAGGAACACAGATACGCAGTATTTT. Its translation is CASGLATTSGRNTDTQYF.